The rows below give T cell receptor gamma chains drawn from one sample of a study of γδ T cells in repeated Plasmodium falciparum infection. TCRdb reapplied CATT to the multiplex PCR reads. The sample shows roughly 27,000 gamma-chain clones, less than 3.5% of them seen only once. Sequencing was carried out using gamma-delta T cells from blood. These receptors were obtained from a pool of human donors (malaria-infected and uninfected, not separated). Each CDR3 is given with its conserved first and last residue. The order of the fields is V gene, J gene, CDR3 protein.

V gene: TRGV2; J gene: TRGJP2; CDR3 protein: CATWDGRGDSSDWIKTF
V gene: TRGV9; J gene: TRGJ1/TRGJ2; CDR3 protein: CALWEVGKVCYKKLF
V gene: TRGV3; J gene: TRGJ1/TRGJ2; CDR3 protein: CATWDRLYYKKLF
V gene: TRGV8; J gene: TRGJ1/TRGJ2; CDR3 protein: CATWDRYNYYKKLF
V gene: TRGV2; J gene: TRGJ1/TRGJ2; CDR3 protein: CATWDGGYKKLF
V gene: TRGV9; J gene: TRGJ1/TRGJ2; CDR3 protein: CALWEVSKSMNYYKKLF
V gene: TRGV3; J gene: TRGJ1/TRGJ2; CDR3 protein: CATWIGWVKLF
V gene: TRGV9; J gene: TRGJ1/TRGJ2; CDR3 protein: CALWEGPYYKKLF
V gene: TRGV2; J gene: TRGJ1/TRGJ2; CDR3 protein: CATWDESHYKKLF
V gene: TRGV8; J gene: TRGJ1/TRGJ2; CDR3 protein: CATWDRNEKLF
V gene: TRGV9; J gene: TRGJ1/TRGJ2; CDR3 protein: CALWEVRYKKLF
V gene: TRGV9; J gene: TRGJP; CDR3 protein: CALWEPPVGKKIKVF
V gene: TRGV5; J gene: TRGJP; CDR3 protein: CATWAPHQELGKKIKVF
V gene: TRGV9; J gene: TRGJP1; CDR3 protein: CALWRYTTGWFKIF
V gene: TRGV2; J gene: TRGJ1/TRGJ2; CDR3 protein: CATWDGRADYYKKLF
V gene: TRGV9; J gene: TRGJ1/TRGJ2; CDR3 protein: CALWVKKLF
V gene: TRGV2; J gene: TRGJ1/TRGJ2; CDR3 protein: CATWDGPILKNYYKKLF
V gene: TRGV9; J gene: TRGJP; CDR3 protein: CALWGGAELGKKIKVF
V gene: TRGV2; J gene: TRGJ1/TRGJ2; CDR3 protein: CATWDGQLWNYKKLF
V gene: TRGV9; J gene: TRGJ1/TRGJ2; CDR3 protein: CALWEVQYYKKLF
V gene: TRGV3; J gene: TRGJP; CDR3 protein: CATWDRPTELGKKIKVF
V gene: TRGV4; J gene: TRGJ1/TRGJ2; CDR3 protein: CATWDQWRYKKLF
V gene: TRGV2; J gene: TRGJP2; CDR3 protein: CATWDGLIWPHWIKTF